This is a list of T cell receptor beta chains from one sample in a study of immune evolution from preneoplasia to lung adenocarcinoma. Assay: immunoSEQ multiplex PCR; the TCRdb copy retains only in-frame clones and omits some. The data show about 27,000 clones, roughly 70% seen once. Sequenced input: FFPE invasive lung adenocarcinoma tissue. These receptors originate from a person in their sixties with invasive lung adenocarcinoma. Some clones in this sample may be carry-over from other donors' samples. CDR3s include the opening cysteine and the closing phenylalanine or tryptophan. A D gene is named only where the DNA matches it firmly. The size entry is marked missing in some rows and otherwise reads once, few, many or a size class.

size	D	V	J	DNA	CDR3
-	TRBD2	TRBV5-1	TRBJ2-1	TGCGCCAGCAGCTTGAGCGGGAGGGCCCTCAATGAGCAGTTCTTC	CASSLSGRALNEQFF
few	-	TRBV18	TRBJ1-4	TGTGCCAGCTCACCTCAACAGGGCACTAATGAAAAACTGTTTTTT	CASSPQQGTNEKLFF
-	TRBD2	TRBV11-3	TRBJ2-1	TGTGCCAGCAGCTCCGGGACTAGCGGACGCAATGAGCAGTTCTTC	CASSSGTSGRNEQFF
-	-	TRBV11-2	TRBJ1-5	TGTGCCAGCAGCTTAGAGAGGGGTCAGCCCCAGCATTTT	CASSLERGQPQHF
-	-	TRBV28	TRBJ2-2	TGTGCCAGCGGATCGGGGCAGAAGAACACCGGGGAGCTGTTTTTT	CASGSGQKNTGELFF
-	-	TRBV5-5	TRBJ2-2	TGTGCCAGCAGCTTGGCCCTTCAAAGCTGGGAGCTGTTTTTT	CASSLALQSWELFF
-	-	TRBV6-5	TRBJ2-2	TGTGCCAGCAGTTTAGCGGCTACCTCGAACACCGGGGAGCTGTTTTTT	CASSLAATSNTGELFF
-	-	TRBV9	TRBJ2-1	TGTGCCAGCAGCCCCCGCCGGGACGGCGGCTACAATGAGCAGTTCTTC	CASSPRRDGGYNEQFF
-	TRBD2	TRBV28	TRBJ2-3	TGTGCCAGCAGTTTCCCCGCCTCGGGAGGCTTTTTGAATACGCAGTATTTT	CASSFPASGGFLNTQYF
-	-	TRBV4-1	TRBJ1-4	TGCGCCAGCAGCCAAGACACAGCGGGAGGAACTAATGAAAAACTGTTTTTT	CASSQDTAGGTNEKLFF
once	TRBD1	TRBV27	TRBJ1-1	TGTGCCAGCAGTCCCCGGACAGGGGGCGATACTGAAGCTTTCTTT	CASSPRTGGDTEAFF
once	-	TRBV5-1	TRBJ2-3	TGCGCCAGCAGCTTGGACAACACCGGGGCAGATACGCAGTATTTT	CASSLDNTGADTQYF
once	-	TRBV20-1	TRBJ2-7	TGCAGTGCTGGACAGAGCGGGGATCAGTACTTC	CSAGQSGDQYF
once	-	TRBV6-5	TRBJ1-2	TGTGCCAGCAGGCCCGTACGTCAGGGACATAGCTACACCTTC	CASRPVRQGHSYTF